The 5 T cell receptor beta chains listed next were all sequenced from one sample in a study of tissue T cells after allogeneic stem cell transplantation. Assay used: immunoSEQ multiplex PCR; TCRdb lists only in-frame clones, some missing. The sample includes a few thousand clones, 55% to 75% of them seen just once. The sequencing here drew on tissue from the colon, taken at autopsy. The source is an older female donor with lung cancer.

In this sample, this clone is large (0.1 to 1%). The CDR3 spells CASSQGLEGQYF. The CDR3 bases are TGTGCCAGCAGCCAGGGTCTAGAGGGGCAGTATTTT. The chain joins TRBV28 to TRBJ2-3, with D perhaps TRBD1 or TRBD2 (5 bases each). The CDR3 sequence is 12 residues long. V was pared by 6 bases and J by 11 bases, with 15 bases between. Germline V gene lookup returns CDR1 MDHEN and CDR2 SYDVKM.

The DNA of the CDR3 is TGCGCCAGCAGTGAAGACATCAATGAGCAGTTCTTC. This encodes CASSEDINEQFF. The J gene is TRBJ2-1, the V gene TRBV10-2; the D is unclear. Trimming left V 3 bases short and J 6 bases short, with 6 bases between. The CDR3 runs 12 residues. Germline CDR1 is WSHSY and CDR2 is SAAADI.

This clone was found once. CDR3 in amino acids: CSVEEAFGRPQNYGYTF. In DNA, the CDR3 is TGCAGCGTTGAAGAAGCGTTCGGCAGACCTCAGAACTATGGCTACACCTTC. The V call is TRBV29-1, the J call TRBJ1-2; D ambiguous. The ends were cut back, 0 bases at V and 2 bases at J, with 19 bases in the middle. Per the germline V gene, CDR1 is SQVTM and CDR2 is ANQGSEA. The CDR3 is 17 amino acids. Supplemented by reference TRBV29-1 and TRBJ1-2, the full variable domain reads SAVISQKPSRDICQRGTSLTIQCQVDSQVTMMFWYRQQPGQSLTLIATANQGSEATYESGFVIDKFPISRPNLTFSTLTVSNMSPEDSSIYLCSVEEAFGRPQNYGYTFGSGTRLTVV.

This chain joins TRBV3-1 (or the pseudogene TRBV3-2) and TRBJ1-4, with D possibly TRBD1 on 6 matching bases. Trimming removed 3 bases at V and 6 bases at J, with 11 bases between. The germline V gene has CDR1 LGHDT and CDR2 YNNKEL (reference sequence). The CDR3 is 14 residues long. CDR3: CASSHVGGDEKLFF. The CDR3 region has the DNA TGTGCCAGCAGCCATGTGGGGGGCGATGAAAAACTGTTTTTT.

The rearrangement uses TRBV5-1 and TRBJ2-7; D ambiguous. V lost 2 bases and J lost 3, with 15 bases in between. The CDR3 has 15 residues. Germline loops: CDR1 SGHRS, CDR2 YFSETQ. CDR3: CASSFMAGSGYEQYF. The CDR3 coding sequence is TGCGCCAGCAGCTTCATGGCAGGATCCGGCTACGAGCAGTACTTC.